Listed below are T cell receptor beta chains from one sample, sequenced in a study of control samples from healthy donors and cancer patients. Measured with immunoSEQ multiplex PCR; TCRdb has only the in-frame clones, and not every one. Here the sample spans about 150,000 clones, about 94% being singletons. Sequenced sample: blood. The source is a man aged 35 to 55 in good health. CDR3s include the opening cysteine and the closing phenylalanine or tryptophan. D genes are given only for firm matches. Clone size is not always given. Where it is, it says once, few, many or a class for expanded clones.

V,size,D,J,CDR3,DNA
TRBV6-5,-,-,TRBJ1-1,CASSRDIMNTEAFF,TGTGCCAGCAGTAGGGACATTATGAACACTGAAGCTTTCTTT
TRBV19,-,-,TRBJ2-1,CASSPSAYNEQFF,TGTGCCAGTAGTCCCTCGGCATACAATGAGCAGTTCTTC
TRBV5-1,-,-,TRBJ1-4,CASSLGEGVEKLFF,TGCGCCAGCAGCTTGGGTGAGGGTGTTGAAAAACTGTTTTTT
TRBV19,-,-,TRBJ1-5,CASSNWGATNQPQHF,TGTGCCAGTAGTAATTGGGGGGCCACCAATCAGCCCCAGCATTTT
TRBV11-1,-,-,TRBJ1-4,CASSVRGGDNEKLFF,TGTGCCAGCAGCGTCAGAGGAGGAGATAATGAAAAACTGTTTTTT
TRBV9,-,-,TRBJ2-3,CASSPRGGHKIDTQYF,TGTGCCAGCAGCCCCCGTGGGGGCCATAAGATAGATACGCAGTATTTT
TRBV19,-,TRBD1,TRBJ2-7,CASSLFGQAYEQYF,TGTGCCAGTAGTCTTTTCGGACAGGCCTACGAGCAGTACTTC
TRBV7-2,-,-,TRBJ1-3,CASSPDGTSGNTIYF,TGTGCCAGCAGCCCCGACGGGACCTCTGGAAACACCATATATTTT
TRBV3-1/TRBV3-2,-,-,TRBJ2-6,CASSQSPGPGANVLTF,TGTGCCAGCAGCCAATCCCCAGGGCCTGGGGCCAACGTCCTGACTTTC
TRBV27,-,-,TRBJ2-2,CASSLSVTGELFF,TGTGCCAGCAGTTTATCGGTCACCGGGGAGCTGTTTTTT
TRBV6-2/TRBV6-3,-,TRBD1,TRBJ1-1,CASSTRGGNTEAFF,TGTGCCAGCAGTACCAGGGGGGGGAACACTGAAGCTTTCTTT
TRBV28,-,-,TRBJ2-1,CASSLVGSSHEQFF,TGTGCCAGCAGTTTGGTCGGGTCCTCCCATGAGCAGTTCTTC
TRBV9,once,-,TRBJ2-3,CASSVAPRPDTQYF,TGTGCCAGCAGCGTCGCCCCTCGGCCGGATACGCAGTATTTT
TRBV30,-,-,TRBJ1-1,CAWSVQGNTEAFF,TGTGCCTGGAGTGTACAGGGGAACACTGAAGCTTTCTTT
TRBV4-3,once,TRBD1,TRBJ1-1,CASSQKGTLTGDTEAFF,TGCGCCAGCAGCCAAAAAGGTACTCTGACAGGGGACACTGAAGCTTTCTTT
TRBV18,-,TRBD2,TRBJ2-2,CASSPASGDTGELFF,TGTGCCAGCTCACCTGCTAGCGGGGACACCGGGGAGCTGTTTTTT
TRBV6-5,-,-,TRBJ1-6,CASRRGGPASPLHF,TGTGCCAGCAGACGTGGGGGACCGGCTTCACCCCTCCACTTT
TRBV6-1,-,TRBD2,TRBJ2-1,CASSEPQRGPYNEQFF,TGTGCCAGCAGCGAACCACAGCGGGGGCCCTACAATGAGCAGTTCTTC
TRBV28,-,TRBD2,TRBJ2-3,CASSPPKGGTDTQYF,TGTGCCAGCAGCCCCCCCAAGGGAGGGACAGATACGCAGTATTTT
TRBV6-5,-,-,TRBJ2-2,CASPSNTGELFF,TGTGCCAGCCCTTCGAACACCGGGGAGCTGTTTTTT
TRBV28,-,-,TRBJ2-7,CASSLVEDEQYF,TGTGCCAGCAGTTTAGTGGAGGACGAGCAGTACTTC
TRBV18,once,TRBD2,TRBJ2-1,CASSPGTSGGNEQFF,TGTGCCAGCTCACCAGGGACTAGCGGGGGAAATGAGCAGTTCTTC
TRBV3-1/TRBV3-2,-,-,TRBJ1-1,CASTRLGEAFF,TGTGCCAGCACCAGACTGGGTGAAGCTTTCTTT